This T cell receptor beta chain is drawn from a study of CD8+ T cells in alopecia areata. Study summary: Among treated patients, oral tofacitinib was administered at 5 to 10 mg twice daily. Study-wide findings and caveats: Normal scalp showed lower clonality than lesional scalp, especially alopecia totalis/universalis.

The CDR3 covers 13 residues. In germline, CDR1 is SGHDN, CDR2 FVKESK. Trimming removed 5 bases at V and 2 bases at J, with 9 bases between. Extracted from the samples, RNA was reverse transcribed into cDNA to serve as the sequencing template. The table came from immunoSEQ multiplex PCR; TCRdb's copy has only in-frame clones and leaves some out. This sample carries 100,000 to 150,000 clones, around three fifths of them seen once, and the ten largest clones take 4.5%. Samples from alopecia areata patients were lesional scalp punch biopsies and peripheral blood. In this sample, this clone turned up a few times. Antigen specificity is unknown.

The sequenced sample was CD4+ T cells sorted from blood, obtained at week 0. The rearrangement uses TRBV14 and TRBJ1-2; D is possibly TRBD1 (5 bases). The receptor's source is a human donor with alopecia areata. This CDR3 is CASSLDINYGYTF. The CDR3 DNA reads TGTGCCAGCAGCTTGGACATAAACTATGGCTACACCTTC.